Below are 29 T cell receptor beta chains sequenced from a single sample in a study of blood T cell repertoires in COVID-19. Here immunoSEQ multiplex PCR was the method, and the copy in TCRdb shows in-frame clones only, minus some. The sample consists of roughly 240,000 clones, more than 75% of them appearing once. Sample: PBMCs or T cells enriched from blood (not recorded which). The receptors originated from a woman aged 50 to 60 who had recovered from COVID-19.

The rearrangement links TRBV7-9 to TRBJ1-1; tentatively, D is TRBD1 (6 bases). Germline-derived CDR1 and CDR2 are SEHNR and FQNEAQ (reference sequence). This CDR3 has 12 amino acids. Trimming removed 4 bases from V and 7 bases from J, with 10 bases in between. CDR3 nucleotides: TGTGCCAGCAGCTATGGGACAAGTGAAGCTTTCTTT. Residues: CASSYGTSEAFF.

The chain joins TRBV6-5 to TRBJ2-7; 8 bases fit TRBD1. V lost 4 bases, J lost 6 bases, and 5 bases stayed unmatched. Germline-derived CDR1 and CDR2 are MNHEY and SVGAGI. CDR3 length: 13 amino acids. The CDR3 region is CASSWNRGSEQYF. The CDR3 DNA is TGTGCCAGCAGTTGGAACAGGGGGAGCGAGCAGTACTTC.

The J gene is TRBJ2-1, the V gene TRBV12-3 or TRBV12-4; D not resolved. Trimming shortened V by 3 bases and J by 5 bases, and 8 bases separated the two germline ends. CDR3 length: 13 amino acids. CDR3 amino acids: CASSFNRDNEQFF. The CDR3 DNA reads TGTGCCAGCAGTTTCAACAGAGACAATGAGCAGTTCTTC.

This chain joins TRBV5-6 and TRBJ2-7, with D possibly TRBD2 on 6 matching bases. The V end was cut by 1 base, the J end by 3 bases, with 14 bases between. The CDR3 is made up of 15 amino acids. Germline CDR1 and CDR2: SGHDT and YYEEEE. The CDR3 coding sequence is TGTGCCAGCAGCTTGTGGGGACTCTCAAACTACGAGCAGTACTTC. It specifies CASSLWGLSNYEQYF.

The V call is TRBV27, the J call TRBJ2-7; D is possibly TRBD2 (6 bases). V shed 2 bases and J shed 3 bases, with 8 bases lying between them. Germline CDR1 reads MNHEY; CDR2 reads SMNVEV (reference sequence). This CDR3 has 13 amino acids. The CDR3 loop is CASSLRGLYEQYF. For the CDR3, the DNA is TGTGCCAGCAGTTTACGGGGACTCTACGAGCAGTACTTC.

V is TRBV15 and J is TRBJ1-4; a weak D match, TRBD1 (5 bases). This CDR3 is built from 17 residues. Trimming stripped 0 bases from V and 3 bases from J, with 14 bases between. Germline V gene sequence: CDR1 LNHNV, CDR2 YYDKDF (reference sequence). The CDR3 here is CATSRDGRGRANEKLFF. Written as DNA, the CDR3 is TGTGCCACCAGCAGAGATGGTCGGGGGAGGGCTAATGAAAAACTGTTTTTT.

This chain uses TRBV28 with TRBJ2-7; 7 bases agree with TRBD1. This CDR3 is built from 14 residues. Germline CDR1 is MDHEN and CDR2 is SYDVKM. V was pared by 5 bases and J by 6 bases, with 10 bases of the junction left unmatched. Here the CDR3 DNA reads TGTGCCAGCAGTCCCGACAGGGTATCCGCCGAGCAGTACTTC. This encodes CASSPDRVSAEQYF. Complete variable domain (other parts from reference TRBV28 and TRBJ2-7): DVKVTQSSRYLVKRTGEKVFLECVQDMDHENMFWYRQDPGLGLRLIYFSYDVKMKEKGDIPEGYSVSREKKERFSLILESASTNQTSMYLCASSPDRVSAEQYFGPGTRLTVT.

The chain uses TRBV7-2 and TRBJ1-5; no firm D call. The CDR3 length is 15 residues. Deletions cut 1 base from V and 4 bases from J, with 11 bases between. The germline CDR1 and CDR2 sequences are SGHTA and FQGNSA. The CDR3 here is CASSLVGFSNQPQHF. CDR3 nucleotides: TGTGCCAGCAGCTTAGTCGGGTTCTCTAATCAGCCCCAGCATTTT. Full variable domain (remainder filled in from reference TRBV7-2 and TRBJ1-5): GAGVSQSPSNKVTEKGKDVELRCDPISGHTALYWYRQSLGQGLEFLIYFQGNSAPDKSGLPSDRFSAERTGGSVSTLTIQRTQQEDSAVYLCASSLVGFSNQPQHFGDGTRLSIL.

V is TRBV29-1 and J is TRBJ1-2; D may be TRBD1 (5 bases). The germline V and J ends were trimmed by 2 bases and 4 bases, with 8 bases remaining between them. The CDR3 length is 12 residues. Per germline, CDR1 SQVTM and CDR2 ANQGSEA. CDR3 DNA sequence: TGCAGCGTTGAAAAGACAGCCTATGGCTACACCTTC. Encoded protein: CSVEKTAYGYTF.

The rearrangement links TRBV2 to TRBJ2-7; 9 bases agree with TRBD1. This CDR3 is built from 13 residues. J gave up 3 bases and V 11 bases, and 8 bases lay outside the gene matches. In germline, CDR1 is SNHLY, CDR2 FYNNEI. This CDR3 reads CAGQGTGIYEQYF. Here the CDR3 DNA reads TGTGCCGGCCAGGGGACAGGGATCTACGAGCAGTACTTC.

This clone was seen only a few times. The rearrangement links TRBV27 to TRBJ2-7; 12 nucleotides line up with TRBD1. Germline V CDR1 and CDR2: MNHEY, SMNVEV (reference sequence). The CDR3 spans 15 residues. Trimming cost V 4 bases and J 6 bases; bases outside gene matches: 7. The CDR3 reads CASSSGTGGLREQYF. CDR3 sequence (DNA): TGTGCCAGCAGTTCCGGGACAGGGGGCTTACGCGAGCAGTACTTC.

V gene TRBV7-6 combines with J gene TRBJ2-1; 12 positions agree with TRBD2. Losses at the gene ends were 5 bases for V and 10 bases for J; bases not matched to a gene: 6. The CDR3 is 14 amino acids. CDR1 and CDR2 (germline): SGHVS, FNYEAQ. The CDR3 DNA is TGTGCCAGCAGCAACTCCGGGACTAGCGGGGAGCAGTTCTTC. Encoded protein: CASSNSGTSGEQFF.

This clone occurred once. The J gene is TRBJ2-2, the V gene TRBV9, with D maybe TRBD1 (5 bases). Germline V gives CDR1 SGDLS, CDR2 YYNGEE. The CDR3 length is 15 residues. The ends were cut back, 0 bases at V and 2 bases at J, with 8 bases in the middle. CDR3 region: CASSVGTGNTGELFF. In nucleotides, the CDR3 is TGTGCCAGCAGCGTAGGCACAGGTAACACCGGGGAGCTGTTTTTT.

The J gene is TRBJ1-1, the V gene TRBV5-6; TRBD1 matches at 11 bases. Trimming at V came to 4 bases and at J to 4 bases, leaving 3 bases not matched to a gene. This CDR3 comprises 14 residues. Germline CDR1 and CDR2: SGHDT and YYEEEE. The CDR3 here is CASSGQGAFTEAFF. CDR3 in DNA: TGTGCCAGCAGCGGACAGGGGGCGTTCACTGAAGCTTTCTTT.

This clone was picked up a small number of times. In nucleotides, the CDR3 is TGTGCCAGCAGTGACACAACTAGCGGGGGGGCCGACACCGGGGAGCTGTTTTTT. Protein sequence: CASSDTTSGGADTGELFF. J is TRBJ2-2 and V is TRBV6-4; 13 nucleotides match TRBD2. The CDR3 sequence is 18 residues long. J gave up 3 bases and V 2 bases, and 6 bases lay outside the gene matches. Germline CDR1 is MRHNA and CDR2 is SNTAGT.

The chain recombines TRBV5-1 with TRBJ1-4; D might be TRBD1 (5 bases). V dropped 4 bases and J dropped 7 bases, with 14 bases sitting between them. This CDR3 is 14 amino acids long. Germline V CDR1 and CDR2: SGHRS, YFSETQ. CDR3 DNA: TGCGCCAGCAGCCTGGGACGGGGGAGTGAAAAACTGTTTTTT. This encodes CASSLGRGSEKLFF.

This clone was detected many times. The V and J genes are TRBV2 and TRBJ2-1; D is perhaps TRBD1 (6 bases). The CDR3 is 14 residues long. Trimming removed 6 bases at V and 5 bases at J, with 14 bases between. CDR1 is SNHLY and CDR2 is FYNNEI in the germline V gene. The CDR3 loop reads CASRERTVDNEQFF. DNA of the CDR3: TGTGCCAGCAGGGAAAGGACAGTAGACAATGAGCAGTTCTTC.

The chain combines TRBV11-2 with TRBJ2-4; a weak D match, TRBD1 (5 bases). The V and J ends lost 5 bases and 0 bases respectively, with 14 bases between them. Germline V CDR1 and CDR2: SGHAT, FQNNGV. The CDR3 has 16 amino acids. The CDR3 region is CASSLRQSLAKNIQYF. CDR3 DNA: TGTGCCAGCAGCCTAAGACAGTCACTAGCCAAAAACATTCAGTACTTC.

The table lists this clone with a few counts. In nucleotides, the CDR3 is TGTGCCATCAGTGAGTCGGGGCCGAATTATGGCTACACCTTC. Its translation is CAISESGPNYGYTF. This chain connects TRBV10-3 to TRBJ1-2, with D possibly matching TRBD1 (5 bases). Germline V lookup: CDR1 ENHRY, CDR2 SYGVKD. V lost 0 bases and J 5 bases, leaving 10 bases between the germline ends. CDR3 length equals 14 residues.

This clone turned up a few times. This chain connects TRBV9 to TRBJ2-3; 7 bases fit TRBD2. V gave up 1 base and J gave up 2 bases; unmatched junction bases: 7. Germline loops: CDR1 SGDLS, CDR2 YYNGEE. The CDR3 covers 16 residues. CDR3 sequence: CASSVLGGASTDTQYF. CDR3 sequence (DNA): TGTGCCAGCAGCGTACTGGGAGGGGCCTCCACAGATACGCAGTATTTT.

The rearrangement joins TRBV28 to TRBJ1-5; D gene unclear. The CDR3 has 12 residues. Trimming shortened V by 7 bases and J by 9 bases, and 13 bases separated the two germline ends. Germline V gene lookup returns CDR1 MDHEN and CDR2 SYDVKM. CDR3 sequence: CASIGPAGPQHF. The DNA of the CDR3 is TGTGCCAGCATAGGCCCCGCGGGGCCCCAGCATTTT.

The CDR3, as DNA: TGCGCCAGCAGGCTAGCGAACACCGGGGAGCTGTTTTTT. Residues: CASRLANTGELFF. The J gene is TRBJ2-2, the V gene TRBV10-2, with D unclear. The CDR3 is 13 amino acids. CDR1 and CDR2 (germline): WSHSY, SAAADI. The germline V and J ends were trimmed by 6 bases and 0 bases, with 5 bases remaining between them.

This chain joins TRBV6-2 or TRBV6-3 and TRBJ2-1; 8 nucleotides align to TRBD1. V dropped 6 bases and J dropped 8; count of bases not matched to a gene: 9. This CDR3 comprises 14 residues. CDR1 MNHEY and CDR2 SVGEGT come from the germline V gene. CDR3 in amino acids: CASSPRTGKDEQFF. The CDR3 DNA sequence: TGTGCCAGCAGCCCGAGGACAGGGAAGGATGAGCAGTTCTTC.

The chain recombines TRBV7-8 with TRBJ1-4, with a tentative D call TRBD1 (5 bases). Germline V gives CDR1 SGHVS, CDR2 FQNEAQ. Trimming cost V 4 bases and J 4 bases, with 16 bases left between them. CDR3 length: 16 residues. The CDR3 nucleotides are TGTGCCAGCAGCTCCCACGTGGTACAGGTTAATGAAAAACTGTTTTTT. Translation: CASSSHVVQVNEKLFF.

The rearrangement links TRBV19 to TRBJ1-1, with D tentatively TRBD1 (5 bases). With 3 bases removed from V and 6 bases from J, the gap between germline ends came to 14 bases. This CDR3 has 14 amino acids. Germline CDR1 and CDR2: LNHDA and SQIVND (reference sequence). CDR3 DNA sequence: TGTGCCAGTAGTATTGCAGGGAAGTTCGCTGAAGCTTTCTTT. Encoded protein: CASSIAGKFAEAFF.

This clone was observed a handful of times. The chain is built from TRBV4-3 and TRBJ2-7; unclear D gene. Trimming removed 0 bases from V and 2 bases from J, with 17 bases in between. Looked up from germline, CDR1 is LGHNA and CDR2 is YSLEER. The CDR3 sequence is 17 residues long. CDR3 nucleotide sequence: TGCGCCAGCAGCCAAGATACGGCGGCCAGTCCGCCCTACGAGCAGTACTTC. Amino acids: CASSQDTAASPPYEQYF.

On this clone: The conserved closing phenylalanine or tryptophan is absent in this CDR3, likely reflecting a read error. Because the CDR3's place on the DNA is in doubt, the DNA is left out and the CDR3 is given as listed by TCRdb. The chain recombines TRBV7-9 with TRBJ2-7; the DNA was not compared with TRBD1, the D call given in the table. Germline V CDR1 and CDR2: SEHNR, FQNEAQ (reference sequence). The CDR3 has 9 amino acids, counting both end residues. CDR3: CASSSDREL.

This clone occurred once. The chain recombines TRBV2 with TRBJ2-7; perhaps TRBD2 as D (6 bases). Germline loops: CDR1 SNHLY, CDR2 FYNNEI. This CDR3 region has 13 residues. The V and J ends lost 4 bases and 5 bases respectively, with 12 bases between them. CDR3 sequence (DNA): TGTGCCAGCAGTGGCGGGATGTACAACGAGCAGTACTTC. Protein sequence: CASSGGMYNEQYF.

The genes are TRBV19 and TRBJ1-5; 8 bases match TRBD1. The CDR3 contains 15 residues. With 5 bases clipped from V and 4 bases from J, the junction kept 7 bases outside the gene matches. Germline CDR1 reads LNHDA; CDR2 reads SQIVND (reference sequence). This CDR3 is CASSPRGTGNQPQHF. DNA of the CDR3: TGTGCCAGTAGTCCCCGAGGGACAGGTAATCAGCCCCAGCATTTT.